Sequencing of this TCR beta chain was carried out in a study of cytomegalovirus exposure and HLA in healthy donors. 60 Vbeta and 13 Jbeta primers were used in PCR. As processed by the authors: The authors later counted 65 million to 90 million unique TCR beta chains, approximately 12 million of them shared. Profiling relied on immunoSEQ multiplex PCR, and the TCRdb table lists in-frame clones only, not all of them. That table supplies the V and J calls and clone size; D and trimming were determined from the DNA. The table has 60,000 or so clones, about 85% seen once; the top ten hold about 11%. Study results and caveats: In an earlier analysis, most TCR beta V segments were productive about 87% or about 30% of the time.

Trimming cost V 11 bases and J 5 bases; bases outside gene matches: 21. Germline loops: CDR1 SGHTA, CDR2 FQGNSA. CDR3 length: 16 amino acids. This clone was recorded a few times. Its antigen is still unknown. The TCR sequence derives from a female donor in good health and CMV-seronegative. The chain recombines TRBV7-2 with TRBJ2-7; 7 bases fit TRBD1. Specimen: PBMCs. The CDR3 is CAVSNSLGGPQDEQYF. The CDR3 DNA follows: TGTGCCGTCAGTAACTCTTTAGGGGGCCCACAGGACGAGCAGTACTTC.